The rows below give T cell receptor beta chains drawn from one sample of a study of CD8 T cells in Susac syndrome. TCRdb called the immunoSEQ multiplex PCR reads again in MiXCR, with one record for every CDR3 protein. The profile shows approximately 180,000 distinct CDR3 sequences, approximately 96% of them singletons. The sample taken for sequencing was CD4+ T cells from PBMCs. These TCRs come from a human donor with multiple sclerosis. The CDR3 runs from the conserved cysteine through the conserved F or W. Fields, in order: J gene, V gene, clone size, D gene, CDR3 protein, CDR3 DNA. A D gene is named only where the DNA matches it firmly. Size is omitted from some rows. Given values are once, few, many or a class for expanded clones.

j_call: TRBJ1-6; v_call: TRBV19; clone_size: NA; d_call: NA; cdr3_aa: CASGLLPDHSPLHF; cdr3_nt: TGTGCCAGTGGACTTTTACCCGACCATTCACCCCTCCACTTT
j_call: TRBJ2-7; v_call: TRBV18; clone_size: NA; d_call: NA; cdr3_aa: CASSPSLPGDEQYF; cdr3_nt: TGTGCCAGCTCACCGAGTTTACCAGGGGACGAGCAGTACTTC
j_call: TRBJ1-2; v_call: TRBV18; clone_size: NA; d_call: NA; cdr3_aa: CASSPLRQIYGYTF; cdr3_nt: TGTGCCAGCTCACCATTGAGACAGATCTATGGCTACACCTTC
j_call: TRBJ2-5; v_call: TRBV7-3; clone_size: NA; d_call: TRBD1; cdr3_aa: CASSRNRGRETQYF; cdr3_nt: TGTGCCAGCAGCCGTAACAGGGGACGAGAGACCCAGTACTTC
j_call: TRBJ1-4; v_call: TRBV19; clone_size: NA; d_call: NA; cdr3_aa: CASSLSGRDPEKLFF; cdr3_nt: TGTGCCAGTAGTCTCTCCGGGAGGGACCCTGAAAAACTGTTTTTT
j_call: TRBJ2-3; v_call: TRBV28; clone_size: NA; d_call: NA; cdr3_aa: CASSALAYPDTQYF; cdr3_nt: TGTGCCAGCAGTGCCCTCGCCTACCCAGATACGCAGTATTTT
j_call: TRBJ1-2; v_call: TRBV5-1; clone_size: NA; d_call: TRBD1; cdr3_aa: CASSLEGGGSYGYTF; cdr3_nt: TGCGCCAGCAGCTTGGAGGGAGGGGGCAGCTATGGCTACACCTTC
j_call: TRBJ2-5; v_call: TRBV10-3; clone_size: once; d_call: NA; cdr3_aa: CAAHRDTEETQYF; cdr3_nt: TGTGCCGCCCACCGGGACACTGAAGAGACCCAGTACTTC
j_call: TRBJ1-2; v_call: TRBV12-3/TRBV12-4; clone_size: NA; d_call: TRBD1; cdr3_aa: CASSPWGQGVAYGYTF; cdr3_nt: TGTGCCAGCAGTCCATGGGGTCAGGGGGTTGCCTATGGCTACACCTTC
j_call: TRBJ1-5; v_call: TRBV19; clone_size: NA; d_call: NA; cdr3_aa: CASSMGSKTNQPQHF; cdr3_nt: TGTGCCAGTAGTATGGGGTCGAAGACTAATCAGCCCCAGCATTTT
j_call: TRBJ1-2; v_call: TRBV20-1; clone_size: once; d_call: NA; cdr3_aa: CSAWTAGYTF; cdr3_nt: TGCAGTGCTTGGACAGCTGGCTACACCTTC
j_call: TRBJ2-5; v_call: TRBV20-1; clone_size: NA; d_call: NA; cdr3_aa: CSARDAQLQETQYF; cdr3_nt: TGCAGTGCTAGAGATGCCCAGCTTCAAGAGACCCAGTACTTC
j_call: TRBJ1-6; v_call: TRBV2; clone_size: NA; d_call: NA; cdr3_aa: CASGSSVNSPLHF; cdr3_nt: TGTGCCAGCGGATCCTCAGTAAATTCACCCCTCCACTTT
j_call: TRBJ2-3; v_call: TRBV30; clone_size: NA; d_call: NA; cdr3_aa: CAWSAGTDTQYF; cdr3_nt: TGTGCCTGGAGTGCAGGGACAGATACGCAGTATTTT
j_call: TRBJ1-1; v_call: TRBV4-3; clone_size: NA; d_call: NA; cdr3_aa: CASSQTLGLNTEAFF; cdr3_nt: TGCGCCAGCAGCCAAACATTGGGCTTGAACACTGAAGCTTTCTTT
j_call: TRBJ2-5; v_call: TRBV7-2; clone_size: NA; d_call: NA; cdr3_aa: CASSLNSRGQAETQYF; cdr3_nt: TGTGCCAGCAGCTTAAATTCGAGGGGCCAGGCCGAGACCCAGTACTTC
j_call: TRBJ2-3; v_call: TRBV7-9; clone_size: NA; d_call: NA; cdr3_aa: CASNTGTDTQYF; cdr3_nt: TGTGCCAGCAACACAGGCACAGATACGCAGTATTTT
j_call: TRBJ2-1; v_call: TRBV6-5; clone_size: NA; d_call: NA; cdr3_aa: CASSYSSTWADEQFF; cdr3_nt: TGTGCCAGCAGTTACTCCTCTACCTGGGCCGATGAGCAGTTCTTC
j_call: TRBJ2-2; v_call: TRBV9; clone_size: NA; d_call: TRBD2; cdr3_aa: CASSGTSVAGELFF; cdr3_nt: TGTGCCAGCAGCGGGACTAGCGTCGCCGGGGAGCTGTTTTTT
j_call: TRBJ2-1; v_call: TRBV11-2; clone_size: NA; d_call: NA; cdr3_aa: CASSSPPVGDEQFF; cdr3_nt: TGTGCCAGCAGCTCCCCCCCAGTCGGTGATGAGCAGTTCTTC
j_call: TRBJ2-1; v_call: TRBV30; clone_size: once; d_call: NA; cdr3_aa: CAWRLDGEQFF; cdr3_nt: TGTGCCTGGAGACTCGATGGTGAGCAGTTCTTC
j_call: TRBJ1-2; v_call: TRBV7-9; clone_size: NA; d_call: TRBD1; cdr3_aa: CASSLRTGGTTNYGYTF; cdr3_nt: TGTGCCAGCAGCCTGCGGACAGGGGGCACTACGAACTATGGCTACACCTTC
j_call: TRBJ2-7; v_call: TRBV20-1; clone_size: NA; d_call: NA; cdr3_aa: CSAREGTGSYEQYF; cdr3_nt: TGCAGTGCTAGAGAGGGAACAGGGTCCTACGAGCAGTACTTC
j_call: TRBJ2-7; v_call: TRBV29-1; clone_size: NA; d_call: TRBD1; cdr3_aa: CSVEDRGQGASEQYF; cdr3_nt: TGCAGCGTTGAAGATCGTGGACAGGGGGCTTCCGAGCAGTACTTC
j_call: TRBJ2-5; v_call: TRBV29-1; clone_size: NA; d_call: NA; cdr3_aa: CIAQKGSRFETQYF; cdr3_nt: TGCATCGCTCAAAAGGGGAGTCGATTCGAGACCCAGTACTTC
j_call: TRBJ1-2; v_call: TRBV30; clone_size: NA; d_call: TRBD1; cdr3_aa: CAWSVAPQGAYGYTF; cdr3_nt: TGTGCCTGGAGTGTTGCCCCACAGGGGGCCTATGGCTACACCTTC
j_call: TRBJ2-7; v_call: TRBV4-2; clone_size: NA; d_call: TRBD1; cdr3_aa: CASSQEPGQGLGEQYF; cdr3_nt: TGTGCCAGCAGCCAAGAGCCCGGACAGGGGTTGGGCGAGCAGTACTTC
j_call: TRBJ2-1; v_call: TRBV20-1; clone_size: NA; d_call: NA; cdr3_aa: CSARKIGSFYNEQFF; cdr3_nt: TGCAGTGCTAGGAAAATAGGTTCTTTTTACAATGAGCAGTTCTTC
j_call: TRBJ1-6; v_call: TRBV30; clone_size: NA; d_call: TRBD1; cdr3_aa: CAWSVGYGRGQGIDNSPLHF; cdr3_nt: TGTGCCTGGAGTGTTGGATATGGCAGGGGACAGGGGATCGATAATTCACCCCTCCACTTT
j_call: TRBJ1-1; v_call: TRBV15; clone_size: NA; d_call: NA; cdr3_aa: CATSREYRQNEAFF; cdr3_nt: TGTGCCACCAGCAGAGAATATAGGCAGAATGAAGCTTTCTTT
j_call: TRBJ2-1; v_call: TRBV29-1; clone_size: NA; d_call: NA; cdr3_aa: CSAEGGSYNEQFF; cdr3_nt: TGCAGCGCAGAGGGGGGGTCCTACAATGAGCAGTTCTTC
j_call: TRBJ2-2; v_call: TRBV5-1; clone_size: NA; d_call: NA; cdr3_aa: CASSGGTDNTGELFF; cdr3_nt: TGCGCCAGCAGTGGCGGGACAGATAACACCGGGGAGCTGTTTTTT
j_call: TRBJ1-4; v_call: TRBV12-3/TRBV12-4; clone_size: NA; d_call: NA; cdr3_aa: CASSAAGATNEKLFF; cdr3_nt: TGTGCCAGCAGTGCTGCAGGGGCTACTAATGAAAAACTGTTTTTT
j_call: TRBJ1-1; v_call: TRBV2; clone_size: NA; d_call: NA; cdr3_aa: CASSLESGNTEAFF; cdr3_nt: TGTGCCAGCAGCTTGGAGAGCGGGAACACTGAAGCTTTCTTT
j_call: TRBJ2-3; v_call: TRBV7-2; clone_size: NA; d_call: TRBD2; cdr3_aa: CASSLSGRQSRADTQYF; cdr3_nt: TGTGCCAGCAGCTTAAGCGGGAGGCAATCACGGGCAGATACGCAGTATTTT
j_call: TRBJ1-3; v_call: TRBV7-2; clone_size: NA; d_call: TRBD1; cdr3_aa: CASSLAGQGSIYF; cdr3_nt: TGTGCCAGCAGCTTAGCGGGACAGGGCTCCATATATTTT
j_call: TRBJ2-3; v_call: TRBV20-1; clone_size: NA; d_call: TRBD2; cdr3_aa: CSARRGYTDTQYF; cdr3_nt: TGCAGTGCCCGGCGGGGGTACACAGATACGCAGTATTTT
j_call: TRBJ1-4; v_call: TRBV6-5; clone_size: once; d_call: TRBD1; cdr3_aa: CATRGSFREKLFF; cdr3_nt: TGTGCCACCAGGGGGTCATTCAGGGAAAAACTGTTTTTT
j_call: TRBJ1-2; v_call: TRBV20-1; clone_size: NA; d_call: TRBD1; cdr3_aa: CRGTGGSTNYGYTF; cdr3_nt: TGCAGGGGGACAGGGGGATCCACTAACTATGGCTACACCTTC
j_call: TRBJ2-3; v_call: TRBV29-1; clone_size: NA; d_call: TRBD1; cdr3_aa: CSVTGTSSTDTQYF; cdr3_nt: TGCAGCGTGACAGGGACCTCTAGCACAGATACGCAGTATTTT
j_call: TRBJ2-3; v_call: TRBV3-1; clone_size: NA; d_call: NA; cdr3_aa: CASSQEGGGPNTDTQYF; cdr3_nt: TGTGCCAGCAGCCAAGAGGGAGGGGGACCCAACACAGATACGCAGTATTTT
j_call: TRBJ2-7; v_call: TRBV12-3/TRBV12-4; clone_size: NA; d_call: NA; cdr3_aa: CASSPGRGIPGMEQYF; cdr3_nt: TGTGCCAGCAGTCCCGGACGGGGGATCCCGGGAATGGAGCAGTACTTC
j_call: TRBJ1-1; v_call: TRBV19; clone_size: NA; d_call: NA; cdr3_aa: CASSMLGANTEAFF; cdr3_nt: TGTGCCAGTAGTATGCTTGGAGCGAACACTGAAGCTTTCTTT
j_call: TRBJ2-1; v_call: TRBV7-8; clone_size: NA; d_call: TRBD1; cdr3_aa: CASTPPRTGSYNEQFF; cdr3_nt: TGTGCCAGCACTCCCCCCCGGACAGGGTCTTACAATGAGCAGTTCTTC
j_call: TRBJ1-5; v_call: TRBV19; clone_size: NA; d_call: NA; cdr3_aa: CASSIEHGRNQPQHF; cdr3_nt: TGTGCCAGTAGTATAGAACACGGACGCAATCAGCCCCAGCATTTT
j_call: TRBJ2-3; v_call: TRBV5-1; clone_size: NA; d_call: TRBD1; cdr3_aa: CASSTLQGSTDTRYF; cdr3_nt: TGCGCCAGCAGCACCCTACAGGGGAGCACAGATACGCGGTATTTT
j_call: TRBJ2-1; v_call: TRBV15; clone_size: once; d_call: NA; cdr3_aa: CATSREGTTKQFF; cdr3_nt: TGTGCCACCAGCAGAGAGGGAACTACTAAGCAGTTCTTC
j_call: TRBJ2-7; v_call: TRBV20-1; clone_size: NA; d_call: TRBD1; cdr3_aa: CSAGPETGTYEQYF; cdr3_nt: TGCAGTGCTGGACCCGAGACAGGGACCTACGAGCAGTACTTC
j_call: TRBJ2-1; v_call: TRBV15; clone_size: NA; d_call: NA; cdr3_aa: CATRVGSSYNEQFF; cdr3_nt: TGTGCCACCCGGGTGGGGAGCTCCTACAATGAGCAGTTCTTC
j_call: TRBJ2-1; v_call: TRBV12-3/TRBV12-4; clone_size: NA; d_call: NA; cdr3_aa: CASSRRWAQRQFF; cdr3_nt: TGTGCCAGCAGTCGAAGATGGGCTCAAAGGCAGTTCTTC
j_call: TRBJ2-1; v_call: TRBV20-1; clone_size: NA; d_call: NA; cdr3_aa: CSAPGLRSSYNEQFF; cdr3_nt: TGCAGTGCTCCAGGACTACGGAGCTCCTACAATGAGCAGTTCTTC
j_call: TRBJ2-7; v_call: TRBV5-1; clone_size: once; d_call: TRBD1; cdr3_aa: CASSPSQDRGTYEQYF; cdr3_nt: TGCGCCAGCAGCCCATCCCAGGACAGGGGAACCTACGAGCAGTACTTC
j_call: TRBJ1-1; v_call: TRBV7-2; clone_size: NA; d_call: TRBD1; cdr3_aa: CASSTGGNTEAFF; cdr3_nt: TGTGCCAGCAGCACAGGGGGAAACACTGAAGCTTTCTTT
j_call: TRBJ1-2; v_call: TRBV4-2; clone_size: NA; d_call: NA; cdr3_aa: CASSQDPNASYGYTF; cdr3_nt: TGTGCCAGCAGCCAAGATCCGAATGCTTCCTATGGCTACACCTTC
j_call: TRBJ2-7; v_call: TRBV7-2; clone_size: NA; d_call: TRBD1; cdr3_aa: CASSLVGIDGTGHLF; cdr3_nt: TGTGCCAGCAGCTTAGTAGGGATCGACGGGACAGGGCACCTCTTC